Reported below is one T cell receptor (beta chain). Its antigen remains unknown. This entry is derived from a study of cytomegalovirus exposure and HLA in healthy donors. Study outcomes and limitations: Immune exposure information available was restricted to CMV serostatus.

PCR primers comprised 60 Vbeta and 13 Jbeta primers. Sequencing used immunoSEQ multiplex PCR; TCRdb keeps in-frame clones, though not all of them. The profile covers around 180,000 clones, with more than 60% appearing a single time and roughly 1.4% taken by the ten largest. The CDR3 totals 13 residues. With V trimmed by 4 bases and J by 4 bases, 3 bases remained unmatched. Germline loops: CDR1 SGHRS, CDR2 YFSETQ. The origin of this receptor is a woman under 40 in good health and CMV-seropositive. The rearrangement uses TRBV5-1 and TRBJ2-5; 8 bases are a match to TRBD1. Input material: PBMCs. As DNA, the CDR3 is TGCGCCAGCAGCCTAGGACAGGGAGAGACCCAGTACTTC. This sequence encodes CASSLGQGETQYF.